What follows are 7 T cell receptor beta chains derived from one specimen sequenced in a study of OX40 agonist ivuxolimab in advanced cancers. Clones were read by immunoSEQ multiplex PCR, and TCRdb kept only the in-frame ones, dropping some. The sample includes 60,000 to 70,000 clones, approximately 86% seen only once; the top ten take approximately 0.55%. The sample consisted of CD4+ or CD8+ T cells sorted from blood, taken in a trial of the OX40 agonist ivuxolimab. These receptors were taken from an adult with an advanced solid tumor such as melanoma, head and neck, liver or kidney cancer.

The chain uses TRBV10-3 and TRBJ2-5, with D tentatively TRBD1 (6 bases). In germline, CDR1 is ENHRY, CDR2 SYGVKD. CDR3 size: 14 residues. V shed 8 bases and J shed 4 bases, with 17 bases lying between them. This CDR3 is CAIASGESRETQYF. The CDR3 DNA sequence: TGTGCCATCGCGTCAGGGGAATCGCGAGAGACCCAGTACTTC.

The V gene is TRBV11-3, the J gene TRBJ1-1; D is possibly TRBD1 (6 bases). The CDR3 extends over 15 amino acids. The germline gives CDR1 SGHNT, CDR2 YENEEA. The ends were cut back, 5 bases at V and 1 base at J, with 14 bases in the middle. The CDR3 loop is CASSPDGQRNTEAFF. As DNA, the CDR3 is TGTGCCAGCAGCCCCGACGGACAGAGGAACACTGAAGCTTTCTTT.

The chain links TRBV6-1 to TRBJ2-7; 13 positions match TRBD2. Trimming at V came to 8 bases and at J to 3 bases, leaving 1 base not matched to a gene. Germline assignment: CDR1 MNHNS and CDR2 SASEGT. CDR3 length equals 13 residues. The CDR3 bases are TGTGCCAGCCGGACTAGCGGGAGCTACGAGCAGTACTTC. Residues: CASRTSGSYEQYF.

CDR3 region: CASSWSVGVYEQYF. CDR3 DNA: TGCGCCAGCAGCTGGTCAGTAGGGGTCTACGAGCAGTACTTC. The chain has TRBV5-1 and TRBJ2-7; D perhaps matches TRBD1 (5 bases). V lost 3 bases, J lost 3 bases, and 13 bases lay in between. CDR3 length equals 14 residues. The germline CDR1 and CDR2 sequences are SGHRS and YFSETQ.

The rearrangement uses TRBV28 and TRBJ2-3; D gene ambiguous. Germline V gives CDR1 MDHEN, CDR2 SYDVKM. The CDR3 has 16 amino acids. The V end lost 3 bases, the J end lost 0 bases, and 13 bases lay between the germline ends. The CDR3 region is CASSLDGDSSTDTQYF. The CDR3 coding sequence is TGTGCCAGCAGTTTGGACGGAGATTCTAGCACAGATACGCAGTATTTT.

This sequence joins TRBV19 and TRBJ1-5; unclear D gene. The CDR3 has 15 residues. The V and J ends lost 6 bases and 3 bases respectively, with 15 bases between them. Germline V lookup: CDR1 LNHDA, CDR2 SQIVND (reference sequence). The CDR3 coding sequence is TGTGCCAGTAGGGACCGATCCGCTTCCAATCAGCCCCAGCATTTT. Translation gives CASRDRSASNQPQHF. The whole variable domain, remainder taken from reference TRBV19 and TRBJ1-5, is DGGITQSPKYLFRKEGQNVTLSCEQNLNHDAMYWYRQDPGQGLRLIYYSQIVNDFQKGDIAEGYSVSREKKESFPLTVTSAQKNPTAFYLCASRDRSASNQPQHFGDGTRLSIL.

The chain employs TRBV5-6 and TRBJ2-3; no clear D. The CDR3 contains 13 residues. Trimming took 4 bases from V and 4 from J, leaving 10 bases between them. Germline CDR1 and CDR2: SGHDT and YYEEEE. In nucleotides, the CDR3 is TGTGCCAGCAGCCCGGTCGCCTCAGATACGCAGTATTTT. It codes for CASSPVASDTQYF.